These T cell receptor beta chains were read from a single sample in a study of cytomegalovirus exposure and HLA in healthy donors. Sequenced by immunoSEQ multiplex PCR; TCRdb stores in-frame clones only, minus some. The sample consists of 110,000 or so clones, over 70% of them appearing once. Material: PBMCs. These TCRs come from a male donor in good health and CMV-seronegative. Each CDR3 is given with its conserved first and last residue. The D gene is left open where the match is weak. Some rows have no size entry. The others give once, few or many, or a class for an expanded clone.

size: few
V: TRBV4-2
J: TRBJ1-1
D: -
length: 15
DNA: TGTGCCAGCAGCCTTCCCGGGACACCGAACACTGAAGCTTTCTTT
CDR3: CASSLPGTPNTEAFF

size: -
V: TRBV28
J: TRBJ1-2
D: TRBD1
length: 17
DNA: TGTGCCAGCAGTCCGTTCCCACAGGGGGCAGGTTGGTATGGCTACACCTTC
CDR3: CASSPFPQGAGWYGYTF

size: -
V: TRBV7-8
J: TRBJ1-2
D: TRBD1
length: 15
DNA: TGTGCCAGCAGCGAGGGGGACAGGGCGGACTATGGCTACACCTTC
CDR3: CASSEGDRADYGYTF

size: -
V: TRBV12-5
J: TRBJ2-2
D: TRBD2
length: 14
DNA: TGTGCTAGTGGTTTTCAGCGGGAGTCTGGGGAGCTGTTTTTT
CDR3: CASGFQRESGELFF

size: -
V: TRBV2
J: TRBJ2-7
D: TRBD2
length: 14
DNA: TGTGCCAGCACATCGACTAGCGGGAGGTACGAGCAGTACTTC
CDR3: CASTSTSGRYEQYF

size: -
V: TRBV7-2
J: TRBJ2-7
D: TRBD2
length: 19
DNA: TGTGCCAGCAGCCGCGGCAGAGGAGGCGGGGGGTCTCCCTCCTACGAGCAGTACTTC
CDR3: CASSRGRGGGGSPSYEQYF

size: -
V: TRBV28
J: TRBJ2-7
D: -
length: 12
DNA: TGTGCCAGCAGTGAAATACAGGGCGAGCAGTACTTC
CDR3: CASSEIQGEQYF

size: few
V: TRBV27
J: TRBJ1-2
D: -
length: 13
DNA: TGTGCCAGCAGTTTGGGGGGGCAATATGGCTACACCTTC
CDR3: CASSLGGQYGYTF

size: once
V: TRBV6-5
J: TRBJ2-7
D: TRBD1
length: 14
DNA: TGTGCCAGCAGCAGGACAGGGGGCATCTACGAGCAGTACTTC
CDR3: CASSRTGGIYEQYF

size: few
V: TRBV7-9
J: TRBJ2-7
D: -
length: 15
DNA: TGTGCCAGCAGCCGAGGTGAGCGCAGCTCCTACGAGCAGTACTTC
CDR3: CASSRGERSSYEQYF

size: few
V: TRBV14
J: TRBJ2-2
D: -
length: 12
DNA: TGTGCCAGCTTAGGAGCCACCGGGGAGCTGTTTTTT
CDR3: CASLGATGELFF

size: -
V: TRBV28
J: TRBJ2-1
D: TRBD2
length: 15
DNA: TGTGCCAGCAGTTTGGGCGGGAGGGCCACGAATGAGCAGTTCTTC
CDR3: CASSLGGRATNEQFF

size: -
V: TRBV18
J: TRBJ2-7
D: TRBD1
length: 15
DNA: TGTGCCAGCTCACCTCGGCAACAGGGGCCCTACGAGCAGTACTTC
CDR3: CASSPRQQGPYEQYF

size: -
V: TRBV2
J: TRBJ1-2
D: TRBD1
length: 14
DNA: TGTGCCAGCAGTGAGGAGGGGACAGTCTATGGCTACACCTTC
CDR3: CASSEEGTVYGYTF

size: -
V: TRBV5-1
J: TRBJ1-5
D: TRBD1
length: 15
DNA: TGCGCCAGCAGCTTGGGGACAGGGGATTGGCAGCCCCAGCATTTT
CDR3: CASSLGTGDWQPQHF

size: -
V: TRBV5-4
J: TRBJ2-7
D: TRBD1
length: 15
DNA: TGTGCCAGCAGCTTCCGTCCGACAGGGTCCTACGAGCAGTACTTC
CDR3: CASSFRPTGSYEQYF

size: few
V: TRBV28
J: TRBJ2-3
D: -
length: 15
DNA: TGTGCCAGCAGAGATTCGCAGGGGTCTACAGATACGCAGTATTTT
CDR3: CASRDSQGSTDTQYF

size: few
V: TRBV5-6
J: TRBJ2-2
D: TRBD2
length: 18
DNA: TGTGCCAGCAGCCCCCTGTCGGCTAGCGGTCCCTACACCGGGGAGCTGTTTTTT
CDR3: CASSPLSASGPYTGELFF

size: -
V: TRBV5-6
J: TRBJ2-7
D: -
length: 11
DNA: TGTGCCAGCAGCTTTCATGCGGCCCAGTACTTC
CDR3: CASSFHAAQYF

size: -
V: TRBV29-1
J: TRBJ1-5
D: TRBD1
length: 14
DNA: TGCAGCGTAACACAGGGGGGTGGCAATCAGCCCCAGCATTTT
CDR3: CSVTQGGGNQPQHF

size: -
V: TRBV7-3
J: TRBJ2-3
D: TRBD2
length: 17
DNA: TGTGCCAGCAGCAAAGAGGGTGGCGGGAGGGGCTCAGATACGCAGTATTTT
CDR3: CASSKEGGGRGSDTQYF

size: -
V: TRBV7-6
J: TRBJ2-2
D: TRBD2
length: 15
DNA: TGTGCCAGCAGCCAAAGCCCGGGAGGCACCGGGGAGCTGTTTTTT
CDR3: CASSQSPGGTGELFF

size: few
V: TRBV4-1
J: TRBJ2-1
D: -
length: 16
DNA: TGCGCCAGCAGCCAAGGGCTAGCGCGATCCTACAATGAGCAGTTCTTC
CDR3: CASSQGLARSYNEQFF

size: few
V: TRBV4-2
J: TRBJ2-1
D: -
length: 17
DNA: TGTGCCAGCAGCCAAGATATGGCTTCGTCCTCCTACAATGAGCAGTTCTTC
CDR3: CASSQDMASSSYNEQFF

size: -
V: TRBV4-1
J: TRBJ2-3
D: TRBD2
length: 17
DNA: TGCGCCAGCAGCCTACGCACCGGGACGGGAGGCTCAGATACGCAGTATTTT
CDR3: CASSLRTGTGGSDTQYF